The T cell receptor beta chain described here comes from a study of T-cell memory formation after mild COVID-19. This clonotype has just a few counts. The antigen remains unidentified. Study findings and constraints: Most CD4+ clones that shrank were in CM and EM, while CD8+ ones turned up in EMRA.

TCRdb re-called the 5' RACE reads with MiXCR, one entry per CDR3 protein. The sample carries 350,000 to 450,000 distinct CDR3 sequences, approximately 14% recorded once. Germline V lookup: CDR1 MNHNY, CDR2 SVGAGI (reference sequence). Trimming removed 2 bases from V and 3 bases from J, with 17 bases in between. This CDR3 spans 16 amino acids. The sequence came from a man in his late teens or twenties who had mild COVID-19 (a few samples of this study predate the infection). Cell type and time point are not known. Sample: PBMCs or a T cell subset sorted from them (not recorded which). The V and J genes are TRBV6-6 and TRBJ2-7; D may correspond to TRBD1 or TRBD2 (5 bases each). CDR3 in DNA: TGTGCCAGCAGTTACGAGAAGTGGGGACCCATCTACGAGCAGTACGTC. It codes for CASSYEKWGPIYEQYV.